The 4 T cell receptor beta chains below come from one sample, sequenced in a study of blood T cell repertoires in COVID-19 (dated by TCRdb to 2020 to 2022). Libraries came from the immunoSEQ multiplex PCR assay. The source is immuneACCESS, and TCRdb retained only in-frame sequences with V and J called. Part of the clones is not carried over; for the studies checked, unresolved V genes explain less than half of this, and the remainder is unexplained. In this sample the table shows around 80,000 clones, approximately 80% of which occur a single time. The top ten clones comprise about 9% of the sample. The sample consisted of peripheral blood. The origin of the receptors is a human donor in a cohort sampled during active COVID-19.

V gene TRBV18 combines with J gene TRBJ2-7; 8 positions match TRBD1. V shed 5 bases, J shed 5 bases, and the junction held 5 bases outside the gene matches. The CDR3 covers 13 residues. Germline CDR1 KGHSH, CDR2 LQKENI. CDR3 region: CASSLQGAHEQYF. The CDR3 nucleotides are TGTGCCAGCTCATTGCAGGGGGCCCACGAGCAGTACTTC.

J is TRBJ2-7 and V is TRBV28; the match to TRBD1 covers 9 bases. Unmatched junction bases numbered 12, after V lost 8 bases and J lost 7 bases. The germline V gene has CDR1 MDHEN and CDR2 SYDVKM. The CDR3 has 14 residues. CDR3 nucleotides: TGTGCCAGCGGTCCCGGGACAGGGTCGAATGAGCAGTACTTC. Protein: CASGPGTGSNEQYF.

The V and J genes are TRBV20-1 and TRBJ1-1; 9 positions agree with TRBD1. Germline V gene lookup returns CDR1 DFQATT and CDR2 SNEGSKA (reference sequence). The CDR3 sequence is 14 residues long. The CDR3 is CTAGDRGWDTEAFF. In nucleotides, the CDR3 is TGCACCGCTGGTGACAGGGGGTGGGACACTGAAGCTTTCTTT.

The chain combines TRBV2 with TRBJ2-5; TRBD1 agrees at 8 bases. Germline V gives CDR1 SNHLY, CDR2 FYNNEI. This CDR3 is 14 amino acids long. Trimming cost V 8 bases and J 4 bases; bases outside gene matches: 9. Here the CDR3 reads CASAARGLRETQYF. CDR3 sequence (DNA): TGTGCCAGCGCCGCCAGGGGGCTTCGAGAGACCCAGTACTTC.